A single sample is the source of the 20 T cell receptor beta chains below, sequenced in a study of T cell changes during pregnancy in multiple sclerosis. Profiling relied on immunoSEQ multiplex PCR, and the TCRdb table lists in-frame clones only, not all of them. The sample shows fewer than 20,000 clones, under 90% of them seen only once. The sample here was CD8+ T cells from peripheral blood mononuclear cells, taken after pregnancy. The receptors come from a female donor with multiple sclerosis, enrolled in a pregnancy study.

This clone appeared once. The chain joins TRBV6-1 to TRBJ1-2; maybe TRBD1 (6 bases). Germline V gene sequence: CDR1 MNHNS, CDR2 SASEGT. V lost 6 bases, J lost 4 bases, and 12 bases lay in between. The CDR3 extends over 13 amino acids. The DNA of the CDR3 is TGTGCCAGCAGAGAGGACAGCCCCTATGGCTACACCTTC. Its protein product is CASREDSPYGYTF.

This clone was observed a handful of times. The gene calls are TRBV6-1 and TRBJ2-2; 7 bases are shared with TRBD1. V gave up 3 bases and J gave up 6 bases; unmatched junction bases: 10. CDR3 size: 16 residues. The germline V gene has CDR1 MNHNS and CDR2 SASEGT. Here the CDR3 DNA reads TGTGCCAGCAGTGAGACGCCGAATACAGGGGCCGGGGAGCTGTTTTTT. It translates to CASSETPNTGAGELFF.

The gene calls are TRBV6-5 and TRBJ1-6, with TRBD1 identical over 8 bases. This CDR3 spans 14 amino acids. The junction had 6 bases not matched to a gene; V was cut back by 5 bases and J by 9 bases. Per germline, CDR1 MNHEY and CDR2 SVGAGI. The CDR3, as DNA: TGTGCCAGCAGTCTCGGACAGGGCGCTTCACCCCTCCACTTT. As protein: CASSLGQGASPLHF.

This clone was observed once. This chain uses TRBV29-1 with TRBJ2-1; 7 positions agree with TRBD1. Losses at the gene ends were 3 bases for V and 4 bases for J; bases not matched to a gene: 3. Looked up from germline, CDR1 is SQVTM and CDR2 is ANQGSEA. The CDR3 contains 13 residues. CDR3 protein: CSVDGTEYNEQFF. The CDR3 region has the DNA TGCAGCGTTGACGGGACAGAATACAATGAGCAGTTCTTC.

The sample holds a few counts of this clone. The genes are TRBV6-4 and TRBJ2-1; TRBD2 agrees at 7 bases. After removal of 0 bases from V and 2 bases from J, the junction contained 4 bases not matched to a gene. Germline V CDR1 and CDR2: MRHNA, SNTAGT. CDR3 length: 16 residues. CDR3 protein: CASSDSVGGAYNEQFF. The CDR3 DNA follows: TGTGCCAGCAGTGACTCGGTGGGGGGGGCCTACAATGAGCAGTTCTTC.

This CDR3 reads CASSSDYNRETSYNEQFF. Here the CDR3 DNA reads TGTGCCAGCAGCTCAGATTATAACAGGGAAACATCCTACAATGAGCAGTTCTTC. The chain combines TRBV28 with TRBJ2-1; TRBD1 is a possible D gene (6 bases). Trimming removed 6 bases from V and 1 base from J, with 22 bases in between. This CDR3 spans 18 amino acids. From germline, CDR1 is MDHEN and CDR2 SYDVKM.

The J gene is TRBJ1-3, the V gene TRBV28; TRBD1 matches 8 bases. Germline CDR1 reads MDHEN; CDR2 reads SYDVKM. This CDR3 contains 16 residues. With 1 base clipped from V and 0 bases from J, the junction kept 2 bases outside the gene matches. The CDR3 region has the DNA TGTGCCAGCAGTTTATTGACAGGGGTCTCTGGAAACACCATATATTTT. Protein: CASSLLTGVSGNTIYF.

This rearrangement joins TRBV2 to TRBJ1-2; TRBD1 agrees at 7 bases. The V and J ends lost 4 bases and 0 bases, in that order; junction bases with no gene match: 8. The CDR3 is 16 amino acids. The germline CDR1 and CDR2 sequences are SNHLY and FYNNEI. The DNA for the CDR3 is TGTGCCAGCAGTGGGAGGACAGGACAAGCTAACTATGGCTACACCTTC. Its protein product is CASSGRTGQANYGYTF.

CDR3 amino acids: CASSEQGVNQPQHF. CDR3 DNA sequence: TGTGCCAGCAGTGAACAGGGTGTAAATCAGCCCCAGCATTTT. J is TRBJ1-5 and V is TRBV6-5; TRBD1 is a possible D gene (6 bases). This CDR3 is built from 14 residues. The germline gives CDR1 MNHEY, CDR2 SVGAGI. V shed 5 bases and J shed 4 bases, with 12 bases lying between them.

The CDR3 coding sequence is TGTGCCAGCAGCTGGTATTCGACCGGGACTAGCGGGAGCAGCACAGATACGCAGTATTTT. Residues: CASSWYSTGTSGSSTDTQYF. The J gene is TRBJ2-3, the V gene TRBV5-8, with 14 positions matching TRBD2. Per germline, CDR1 SGHTS and CDR2 YDEGEE. J was trimmed by 0 bases and V by 3 bases; bases with no gene match: 12. The CDR3 extends over 20 amino acids.

The chain couples TRBV2 to TRBJ2-7, with no clear D. The V gene lost 6 bases and the J gene lost 0 bases, with 12 bases spanning the gap. CDR3 size: 14 residues. Germline values: CDR1 SNHLY, CDR2 FYNNEI. The CDR3: CASRAPGYSYEQYF. CDR3 DNA: TGTGCCAGCAGAGCTCCGGGTTACTCCTACGAGCAGTACTTC.

This chain uses TRBV2 with TRBJ2-3, with 8 bases lining up with TRBD1. Germline CDR1 reads SNHLY; CDR2 reads FYNNEI. The junction had 4 bases not matched to a gene; V was cut back by 9 bases and J by 2 bases. This CDR3 is built from 13 residues. CDR3 amino acids: CASGTGSTDTQYF. The CDR3 DNA reads as TGTGCCAGTGGGACAGGCTCCACAGATACGCAGTATTTT.

The chain joins TRBV7-9 to TRBJ2-1; no clear D. The V gene's germline CDR1 is SEHNR and CDR2 FQNEAQ (reference sequence). The CDR3 consists of 13 residues. With 8 bases removed from V and 2 bases from J, the gap between germline ends came to 10 bases. DNA for the CDR3: TGTGCCAGCGAGGTGCAAGCCTACAATGAGCAGTTCTTC. It is translated as CASEVQAYNEQFF.

The chain links TRBV7-6 to TRBJ1-5; D is possibly TRBD1 (6 bases). The V and J ends lost 5 bases and 7 bases respectively, with 12 bases between them. Germline-derived CDR1 and CDR2 are SGHVS and FNYEAQ. The CDR3 consists of 13 residues. CDR3 amino acids: CASSTGRDQPQHF. The DNA of the CDR3 is TGTGCCAGCAGCACAGGGCGTGACCAGCCCCAGCATTTT.

The gene calls are TRBV5-4 and TRBJ2-1; 11 bases fit TRBD1. The junction had 3 bases not matched to a gene; V was cut back by 6 bases and J by 4 bases. Germline V gene data show CDR1 as SGHNT and CDR2 as YYREEE (reference sequence). CDR3 length: 14 amino acids. CDR3 residues: CASTGQGVYNEQFF. In DNA form, the CDR3 reads TGTGCCAGCACGGGACAGGGGGTATACAATGAGCAGTTCTTC.

This clone is labeled as medium-sized (0.01 to 0.1%). This chain uses TRBV19 with TRBJ1-5; unclear D gene. Between the trimmed V and J ends, which lost 7 bases and 0 bases, there was a span of 13 bases. The CDR3 spans 15 residues. Germline V CDR1 and CDR2: LNHDA, SQIVND (reference sequence). DNA of the CDR3: TGTGCCAGTAATGACGGCGGAAGTAGCAATCAGCCCCAGCATTTT. Translated, it gives CASNDGGSSNQPQHF. Together with reference TRBV19 and TRBJ1-5, the CDR3 gives the full variable domain: DGGITQSPKYLFRKEGQNVTLSCEQNLNHDAMYWYRQDPGQGLRLIYYSQIVNDFQKGDIAEGYSVSREKKESFPLTVTSAQKNPTAFYLCASNDGGSSNQPQHFGDGTRLSIL.

The chain joins TRBV9 to TRBJ2-1; 8 nucleotides line up with TRBD2. Germline V gene lookup returns CDR1 SGDLS and CDR2 YYNGEE. The CDR3 has 14 residues. V shed 0 bases, J shed 9 bases, and the junction held 5 bases outside the gene matches. For the CDR3, the DNA is TGTGCCAGCAGCGTAGAGAGCGGGAGTGGTGAGCAGTTCTTC. This codes for CASSVESGSGEQFF.

For the CDR3, the DNA is TGTGCCAGCAGCGCCGGATCCCTAGCGGGGGGGGAAACAGATACGCAGTATTTT. It is translated as CASSAGSLAGGETDTQYF. This rearrangement joins TRBV7-6 to TRBJ2-3; 12 bases match TRBD2. The ends lost 5 bases at V and 3 bases at J; junction bases unmatched: 12. Per the germline V gene, CDR1 is SGHVS and CDR2 is FNYEAQ. This CDR3 has 18 amino acids. Variable domain in full (rest from reference TRBV7-6 and TRBJ2-3): GAGVSQSPRYKVTKRGQDVALRCDPISGHVSLYWYRQALGQGPEFLTYFNYEAQQDKSGLPNDRFSAERPEGSISTLTIQRTEQRDSAMYRCASSAGSLAGGETDTQYFGPGTRLTVL.

This sequence joins TRBV28 and TRBJ2-2; no clear D gene. The V and J ends lost 2 bases and 6 bases respectively, with 16 bases between them. Germline V gene lookup returns CDR1 MDHEN and CDR2 SYDVKM. CDR3 length equals 16 residues. The CDR3 DNA follows: TGTGCCAGCAGTTTAACCCCTAGTCGATTTCCCGGGGAGCTGTTTTTT. It specifies CASSLTPSRFPGELFF.

This chain connects TRBV4-3 to TRBJ2-6; no reliable D call. V was pared by 0 bases and J by 0 bases, with 3 bases between. There are 15 residues in the CDR3. Germline V gene lookup returns CDR1 LGHNA and CDR2 YSLEER. The CDR3 sequence is CASSQDNSGANVLTF. In DNA, the CDR3 is TGCGCCAGCAGCCAAGATAACTCTGGGGCCAACGTCCTGACTTTC.